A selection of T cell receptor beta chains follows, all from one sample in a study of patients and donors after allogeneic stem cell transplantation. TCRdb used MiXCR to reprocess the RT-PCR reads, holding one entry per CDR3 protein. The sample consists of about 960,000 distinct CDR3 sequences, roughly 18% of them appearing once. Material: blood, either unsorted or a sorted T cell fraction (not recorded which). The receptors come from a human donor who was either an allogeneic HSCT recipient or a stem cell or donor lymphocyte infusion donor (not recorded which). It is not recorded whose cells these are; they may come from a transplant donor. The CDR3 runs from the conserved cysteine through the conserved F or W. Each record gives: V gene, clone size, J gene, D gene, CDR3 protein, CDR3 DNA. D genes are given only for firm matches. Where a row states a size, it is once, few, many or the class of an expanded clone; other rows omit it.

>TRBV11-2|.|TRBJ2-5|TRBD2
CASSPGSSGGAYETQYF
TGTGCCAGCAGTCCAGGATCTAGCGGGGGGGCCTACGAGACCCAGTACTTC
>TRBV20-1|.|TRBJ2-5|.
CSESPLINQETQYF
TGCAGTGAATCCCCACTGATTAATCAAGAGACCCAGTACTTC
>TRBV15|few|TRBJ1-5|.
CATSSYTGNWIQPQHF
TGTGCCACCAGCAGCTATACAGGGAATTGGATACAGCCCCAGCATTTT
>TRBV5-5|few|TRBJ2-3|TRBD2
CASEVAGITDTQYF
TGTGCCAGCGAGGTAGCGGGAATTACAGATACGCAGTATTTT
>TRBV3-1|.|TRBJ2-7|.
CASSPPGLREQYF
TGTGCCAGCAGCCCTCCCGGCCTTAGAGAGCAGTACTTC
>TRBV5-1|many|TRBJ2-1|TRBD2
CASSPNGREANEQFF
TGCGCCAGCAGCCCCAACGGGAGGGAAGCAAATGAGCAGTTCTTC
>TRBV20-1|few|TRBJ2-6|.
CSAPTHSGANVLTF
TGCAGTGCCCCTACCCACTCTGGGGCCAACGTCCTGACTTTC
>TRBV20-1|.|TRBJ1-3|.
CSARDRRSGNTIYF
TGCAGTGCTAGAGATAGGCGCTCTGGAAACACCATATATTTT
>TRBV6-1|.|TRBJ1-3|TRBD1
CASTQDRGLGNTIYF
TGTGCCAGCACTCAAGACAGGGGGCTCGGAAACACCATATATTTT
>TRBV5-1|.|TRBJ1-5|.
CASSFDGASPQPQHF
TGCGCCAGCAGCTTTGATGGGGCTTCCCCTCAGCCCCAGCATTTT
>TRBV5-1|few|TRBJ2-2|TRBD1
CASSLDREVSGELFF
TGCGCCAGCAGCCTGGACAGGGAAGTTTCCGGGGAGCTGTTTTTT
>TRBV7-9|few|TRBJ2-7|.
CASSLDRIRPYEQYF
TGTGCCAGCAGCTTAGACAGGATCCGACCCTACGAGCAGTACTTC
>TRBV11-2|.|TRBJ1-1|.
CASSRMSIGAMNTEAFF
TGTGCCAGCAGCCGGATGAGCATCGGGGCGATGAACACTGAAGCTTTCTTT
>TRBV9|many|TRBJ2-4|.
CASSHLAKNIQYF
TGTGCCAGCAGTCACCTAGCCAAAAACATTCAGTACTTC
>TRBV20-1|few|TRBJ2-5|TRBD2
CSAIRLAGRQETQYF
TGCAGTGCCATACGACTAGCGGGGAGACAAGAGACCCAGTACTTC
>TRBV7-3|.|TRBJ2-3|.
CASSLGLLDTQYF
TGTGCCAGCAGCTTGGGACTCCTAGATACGCAGTATTTT
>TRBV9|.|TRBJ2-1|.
CASSAGGRGNYNEQFF
TGTGCCAGCAGCGCTGGGGGGCGGGGGAACTACAATGAGCAGTTCTTC
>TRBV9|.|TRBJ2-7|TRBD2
CASSVGPGGAYEQYF
TGTGCCAGCAGCGTGGGACCCGGGGGGGCTTACGAGCAGTACTTC
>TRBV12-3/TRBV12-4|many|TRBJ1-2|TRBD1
CASSPGTGIGLGYTF
TGTGCCAGCAGTCCTGGGACAGGGATTGGGCTTGGCTACACCTTC
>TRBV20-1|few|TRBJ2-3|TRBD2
CSARDSPTGEGLGDTQYF
TGCAGTGCTAGAGATTCTCCTACGGGGGAGGGCCTAGGAGATACGCAGTATTTT
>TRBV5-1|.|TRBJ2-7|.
CASSSGKPAGEQYF
TGCGCCAGCAGCTCGGGTAAACCCGCGGGGGAGCAGTACTTC
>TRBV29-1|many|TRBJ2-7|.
CSVEETVTYEQYF
TGCAGCGTTGAAGAAACAGTTACCTACGAGCAGTACTTC
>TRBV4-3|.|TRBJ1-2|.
CASSRMGVGYTF
TGCGCCAGCAGCCGGATGGGGGTGGGCTACACCTTC
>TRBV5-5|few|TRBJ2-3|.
CASSFSGTPNTDTQYF
TGTGCCAGCAGCTTCTCCGGGACACCGAACACAGATACGCAGTATTTT
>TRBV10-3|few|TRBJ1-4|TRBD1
CAISEDRGGREKLFF
TGTGCCATCAGTGAGGACAGGGGCGGCAGGGAAAAACTGTTTTTT
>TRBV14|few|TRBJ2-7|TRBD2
CASSHKRGPFGEQYF
TGTGCCAGCAGCCATAAGCGGGGGCCCTTCGGGGAGCAGTACTTC